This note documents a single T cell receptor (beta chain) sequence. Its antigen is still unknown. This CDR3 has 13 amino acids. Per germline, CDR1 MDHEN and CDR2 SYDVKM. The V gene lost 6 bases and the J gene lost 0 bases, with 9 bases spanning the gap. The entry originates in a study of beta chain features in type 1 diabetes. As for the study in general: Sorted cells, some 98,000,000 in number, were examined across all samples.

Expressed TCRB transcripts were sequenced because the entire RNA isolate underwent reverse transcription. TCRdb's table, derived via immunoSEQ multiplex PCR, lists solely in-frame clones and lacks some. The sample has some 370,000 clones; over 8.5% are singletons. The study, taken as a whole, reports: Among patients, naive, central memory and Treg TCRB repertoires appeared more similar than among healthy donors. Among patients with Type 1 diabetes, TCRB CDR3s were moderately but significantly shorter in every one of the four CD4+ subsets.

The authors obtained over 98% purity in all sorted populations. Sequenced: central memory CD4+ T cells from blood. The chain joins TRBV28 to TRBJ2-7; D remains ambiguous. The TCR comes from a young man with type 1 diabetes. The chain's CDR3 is CASSPALSYEQYF. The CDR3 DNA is TGTGCCAGCAGCCCGGCGCTCTCCTACGAGCAGTACTTC.